This TCR beta chain originates from a study of T cell responses to AZD1222 COVID-19 vaccine. The wider study: It was second doses at about 4 or about 12 weeks that were pooled. Study results and limitations: Seropositive at baseline were only a handful of AZD1222 recipients. Repertoire samples came only from after the peak T cell response. Females made up more of the donors, who were largely white British, and clonal diversity may have come out too low.

TCRdb keeps only in-frame clones here, not all; method: immunoSEQ multiplex PCR. The repertoire consists of 150,000 to 200,000 clones, with about 95% occurring once and the leading ten covering approximately 0.69%. A note on this clone: As yet, its antigen is unknown.

The CDR3 is made up of 14 amino acids. Trimming stripped 6 bases from V and 9 bases from J, with 15 bases between. Germline-derived CDR1 and CDR2 are SNHLY and FYNNEI. The sequencing here drew on peripheral blood, taken on day 0 of AZD1222 vaccination. This TCR was sampled from an adult in good health. The chain joins TRBV2 to TRBJ1-6; no clear D gene. The DNA of the CDR3 is TGTGCCAGCAGCTCAATACCCCCAGGTTCACCCCTCCACTTT. Translating it yields CASSSIPPGSPLHF. Complete variable domain (other parts from reference TRBV2 and TRBJ1-6): EPEVTQTPSHQVTQMGQEVILRCVPISNHLYFYWYRQILGQKVEFLVSFYNNEISEKSEIFDDQFSVERPDGSNFTLKIRSTKLEDSAMYFCASSSIPPGSPLHFGNGTRLTVT.